This T cell receptor (beta chain) was profiled in a study of beta chain features in type 1 diabetes (dated 2018 in TCRdb). About the investigation overall: No differences in mean age, gender distribution, total cell number or subset yield were found between patients and healthy donors. A total of about 110,000,000 sorted cells were examined across all samples, and a strong correlation was observed between cell number per subset and RNA yield. The study compared the TCRB repertoires of sorted circulating CD4+ T cell subsets in recently diagnosed type 1 diabetes patients with those in matched healthy donors. Naive and central memory subsets were obtained from all 28 donors, but regulatory and stem cell-like memory subsets were isolated from only 8 patients and 8 healthy donors. What the study reported, not specific to this receptor: Fewer insertions and more nucleotide deletions at VDJ recombination sites were observed in patients with type 1 diabetes, implying thymic rearrangement abnormalities. Because small numbers of individuals were included in the HLA sub-analyses, any influence of HLA type on TCRB rearrangement was left unresolved. Naive, central memory and regulatory TCRB repertoires appeared to be more similar among patients than among healthy donors. Shorter templates might be favored by PCR, yet because patient and control samples were amplified and corrected together, any such skew would affect both groups equally. Because cDNA was sequenced instead of genomic DNA, activated cells with high expression could be over-represented, although the groups did not differ in activation or CD3 levels. In all four CD4+ subsets, TCRB CDR3 length was moderately but significantly shorter in type 1 diabetes patients.

The trim is 0 bases for V and 14 bases for J, with a gap of 9 bases between the germline ends. There are 11 amino acids in the CDR3, from cysteine to phenylalanine inclusive. The kept DNA is CDR3 alone, 33 bases in frame from the first base. From the germline V gene, CDR1 is SGHDT and CDR2 is YYEEEE. A single peripheral blood draw of 90 to 150 mL on average was collected from each donor into heparinised tubes. A BD FACSAria II and a panel including CD45RO, CCR7, CD25, CD127, CD95 and CD27 were used to sort naive, central memory, regulatory and stem cell-like memory CD4+ T cells. A purity above 98% was achieved for all sorted populations. PBMCs were separated immediately by Lymphoprep density gradient centrifugation and were stained directly, without being cultured. To minimize batch effects, samples were stained and sorted in pairs, one healthy donor with one patient per experiment. This clone was recorded a few times. Its antigen is still unknown. One base away there is no much larger clone; base qualities are not given.

The entire isolated RNA was reverse transcribed using the High Capacity cDNA Reverse Transcription Kit, and thus expressed TCRB transcripts were sequenced. Naive, central memory and regulatory T cell samples underwent deep immunoSEQ sequencing, averaging about 3.57 million total reads per sample. After sorted cells were lysed in RLT buffer, RNA was extracted with DNase-treated RNeasy Micro or Mini kits, with the choice depending on cell number. Each cell subset was processed separately to prevent cross-contamination, with patient and healthy donor samples processed together. Using the immunoSEQ multiplex PCR, TCRB sequences were amplified from cDNA into 87-bp fragments spanning the CDR3 region. Sequencing of the amplicons was performed on the Illumina HiSeq platform. The study's processing was this. PCR bias was corrected computationally using synthetic template baselines, and reads within Hamming distance 2 were collapsed, with unmergeable singletons discarded. Reads were aligned to IMGT to assign V, D and J genes, CDR3 length, and insertions or deletions at six rearrangement sites. Clonotype counts were normalized to sorted cell number within each subset before computing true diversity and Gini coefficients with the tcR R package. The overlap coefficient, calculated on TCRB nucleotide sequences, was used to quantify repertoire sharing. As a proxy for the pre-selection repertoire, out-of-frame TCRB sequences from naive cells were analyzed. TCRdb took over this immuneACCESS table, retaining in-frame rearrangements with V and J assigned. Such tables are incomplete; in checked studies, under half of the missing clones stem from an unresolved V gene, and the remainder is unexplained. V, J and clone size were drawn from that table, and D and trimming were deduced from the DNA. Across this sample there are some 330,000 clones, with approximately 9.9% seen only once. Approximately 0.016% of the sample rests with the top ten.

The V gene is TRBV5-6 and the J gene is TRBJ2-1; the D gene is unclear. The TCR originated in a woman in her 30s in good health. Sequencing was performed on naive CD4+ T cells from blood. The meaning of the sample's cell subset or site label: true naive CD4+ T cells. The CDR3 amino acid sequence is: CASSLVDQEFF. The nucleotides are TGTGCCAGCAGCTTGGTTGACCAGGAGTTCTTC.